This T cell receptor beta chain was documented in a study of shared clonotypes between healthy human individuals. Study in general: The plates for each donor numbered three CD4 naive, three CD4 memory, two CD8 naive and one CD8 memory. General study points: Donor scarcity curtailed the genetic and exposure-history diversity represented herein.

Original data processing: ImmunoSEQ output held junction-only sequences without quality scores, so filtering differed. TCRdb keeps only in-frame clones here, not all; method: immunoSEQ multiplex PCR. V, J and clone size were drawn from that table, and D and trimming were deduced from the DNA. The profile shows approximately 2,200,000 clones, about 92% of them singletons. With 2 bases clipped from V and 5 bases from J, the junction kept 9 bases outside the gene matches. Per the germline V gene, CDR1 is MNHEY and CDR2 is SMNVEV (reference sequence). CDR3 size: 15 residues. The naive CD8 population came from CD45RO-negative cells selected for CCR7, without terminally differentiated effector memory CD45RA+ cells. Concerning this clone itself: Its target is not known.

The receptor was derived from a man in his late teens or twenties in good health. Some clones in this sample may be carry-over from other donors' samples. This chain joins TRBV27 and TRBJ2-7, with 7 positions matching TRBD2. The sample comprised naive CD8+ T cells from PBMCs. The chain's CDR3 is CASSLGGRVFDEQYF. DNA of the CDR3: TGTGCCAGCAGTTTAGGCGGGAGAGTGTTTGACGAGCAGTACTTC.